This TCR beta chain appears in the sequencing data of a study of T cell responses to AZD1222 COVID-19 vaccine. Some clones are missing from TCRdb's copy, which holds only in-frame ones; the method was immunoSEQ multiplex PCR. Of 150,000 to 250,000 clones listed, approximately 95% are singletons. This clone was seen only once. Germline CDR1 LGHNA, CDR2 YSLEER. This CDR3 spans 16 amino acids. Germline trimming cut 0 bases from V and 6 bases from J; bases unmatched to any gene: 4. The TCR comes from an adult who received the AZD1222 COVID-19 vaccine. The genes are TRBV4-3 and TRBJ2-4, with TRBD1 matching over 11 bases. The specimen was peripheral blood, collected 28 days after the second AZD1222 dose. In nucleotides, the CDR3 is TGCGCCAGCAGCCAAGATTTTGGACAGGGGGCAAACATTCAGTACTTC. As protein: CASSQDFGQGANIQYF.